The present T cell receptor beta chain was sequenced within a study of T-cell reconstitution after alpha-beta-depleted transplantation in children. Study-level findings and limits: Several hundred expanded graft clones reportedly were the source of alpha-beta T cells about two months after transplant. Day-60 TCRbeta diversity that was high in some patients was derived from surviving recipient T cells and thymic progenitors. Newly produced T cells mostly provided counts and TCRbeta diversity after one year, as hyperexpanded clones declined.

A library of TCRbeta sequences, prepared with unique molecular identifiers, was generated. TCRdb reprocessed the PCR reads via MiXCR and lists one record per CDR3 protein. Of about a million distinct CDR3 sequences listed, about 26% are singletons. CDR3 length: 15 residues. This clonotype appeared a few times. Its specificity is unknown. The source was PBMCs, mostly from graft donor cells, collected 360 days after TCRalphabeta/CD19-depleted stem cell transplant. This TCR was sampled from a boy younger than two who had a stem cell transplant for SCID, so the T cells may come from the graft donor. The V call is TRBV21-1, the J call TRBJ2-2; the DNA was not used to check the table's D call, TRBD1. TRBV21-1 represents a pseudogene. CDR3 sequence reads: CASGGVLGRTGELFF. In DNA form, the CDR3 reads TGTGCCAGCGGGGGGGTACTCGGGCGAACCGGGGAGCTGTTTTTT.